The 26 T cell receptor beta chains presented below share a single source sample, sequenced in a study of a mutant IDH1 vaccine in newly diagnosed glioma. No antigen has been identified for these receptors. The method was immunoSEQ multiplex PCR; TCRdb's version includes in-frame clones alone and lacks a portion of them. This sample has roughly 30,000 clones, with more than 65% found just once. Time point reported: week 35, safety follow-up. Every vaccination contained 300 ug of the mutant IDH1 20-mer peptide and was paired with topical imiquimod. Sample: PBMCs, taken from a glioma patient whose treatment included an IDH1 peptide vaccine. The receptors were gathered from a man aged 30-40 years with glioma.

This clone occurred once. The rearrangement links TRBV19 to TRBJ2-7; the D gene is possibly TRBD2 (5 bases). Per the germline V gene, CDR1 is LNHDA and CDR2 is SQIVND (reference sequence). V was pared by 5 bases and J by 0 bases, with 17 bases between. CDR3 length: 16 amino acids. This CDR3 reads CASSARGPQSSYEQYF. The CDR3 bases are TGTGCCAGTAGTGCCCGGGGTCCACAAAGCTCCTACGAGCAGTACTTC.

The chain recombines TRBV6-6 with TRBJ2-3; 12 positions match TRBD2. Germline V gene sequence: CDR1 MNHNY, CDR2 SVGAGI (reference sequence). V lost 2 bases, J lost 3 bases, and 3 bases stayed unmatched. There are 16 residues in the CDR3. CDR3 sequence: CASSYPGTSGTDTQYF. In nucleotides, the CDR3 is TGTGCCAGCAGTTACCCCGGGACTAGCGGGACAGATACGCAGTATTTT.

The chain has TRBV18 and TRBJ2-7, with D uncertain. Germline CDR1 reads KGHSH; CDR2 reads LQKENI. The V end was cut by 1 base, the J end by 3 bases, with 7 bases between. The CDR3 sequence is 13 residues long. The DNA of the CDR3 is TGTGCCAGCTCACCACAGAGCCACTACGAGCAGTACTTC. Amino acids: CASSPQSHYEQYF.

The chain employs TRBV11-1 and TRBJ2-2, with 10 positions matching TRBD1. Germline CDR1 and CDR2: SGHAT and FQDESV (reference sequence). The CDR3 extends over 16 amino acids. J gave up 4 bases and V 5 bases, and 7 bases lay outside the gene matches. The CDR3 loop reads CASSRDRGVSTGELFF. CDR3 DNA: TGTGCCAGCAGCAGGGACAGGGGAGTCAGCACCGGGGAGCTGTTTTTT.

The rearrangement uses TRBV28 and TRBJ2-2; 8 bases are a match to TRBD2. Germline assignment: CDR1 MDHEN and CDR2 SYDVKM. The trim removed 2 bases at V and 6 bases at J, leaving 8 bases unmatched. The CDR3 is 16 residues long. The CDR3 here is CASSLQIGRAAGELFF. CDR3 nucleotides: TGTGCCAGCAGTTTACAGATCGGGAGGGCGGCCGGGGAGCTGTTTTTT. The variable domain in full, with the rest retrieved from reference TRBV28 and TRBJ2-2, is DVKVTQSSRYLVKRTGEKVFLECVQDMDHENMFWYRQDPGLGLRLIYFSYDVKMKEKGDIPEGYSVSREKKERFSLILESASTNQTSMYLCASSLQIGRAAGELFFGEGSRLTVL.

The chain is built from TRBV27 and TRBJ2-2; 7 nucleotides line up with TRBD1. The trim removed 5 bases at V and 1 base at J, leaving 4 bases unmatched. This CDR3 contains 15 residues. The germline V gene encodes CDR1 MNHEY and CDR2 SMNVEV (reference sequence). The CDR3 spells CASSHRTGNTGELFF. The DNA of the CDR3 is TGTGCCAGCAGTCACCGGACAGGGAACACCGGGGAGCTGTTTTTT.

This chain uses TRBV25-1 with TRBJ1-1; unclear D gene. The CDR3 is 14 residues long. CDR1 and CDR2 from the germline V gene are MGHDK and SYGVNS. Trimming left V 6 bases short and J 0 bases short, with 11 bases between. DNA of the CDR3: TGTGCCAGCAGGGGGTGGGGAATGAACACTGAAGCTTTCTTT. It is translated as CASRGWGMNTEAFF.

The chain joins TRBV27 to TRBJ2-7; 8 bases agree with TRBD1. The trim removed 6 bases at V and 6 bases at J, leaving 10 bases unmatched. Germline assignment: CDR1 MNHEY and CDR2 SMNVEV (reference sequence). CDR3 length: 14 amino acids. The CDR3 reads CASSRPLDRAEQYF. The CDR3 DNA reads as TGTGCCAGCAGCCGTCCCCTGGACAGGGCCGAGCAGTACTTC.

The V gene is TRBV27, the J gene TRBJ2-5; 10 bases align to TRBD2. V shed 6 bases, J shed 4 bases, and the junction held 2 bases outside the gene matches. The V gene's germline CDR1 is MNHEY and CDR2 SMNVEV (reference sequence). The CDR3 is 13 residues long. The CDR3 region is CASRLAGTETQYF. DNA for the CDR3: TGTGCCAGCAGACTAGCGGGAACAGAGACCCAGTACTTC.

This clone was found a few times. The CDR3 coding sequence is TGTGCCAGCAGCTTTAGGATTAACACCGGGGAGCTGTTTTTT. The encoded protein is CASSFRINTGELFF. This chain uses TRBV7-6 with TRBJ2-2, with D uncertain. The germline gives CDR1 SGHVS, CDR2 FNYEAQ. The CDR3 length is 14 residues. Trimming left V 3 bases short and J 2 bases short, with 7 bases between.

The chain is built from TRBV5-6 and TRBJ2-1; D gene unclear. Germline loops: CDR1 SGHDT, CDR2 YYEEEE. Trimming left V 5 bases short and J 8 bases short, with 8 bases between. CDR3 length: 11 residues. CDR3: CASSSYHEQFF. The CDR3 bases are TGTGCCAGCAGTTCTTATCATGAGCAGTTCTTC.

The chain combines TRBV25-1 with TRBJ1-2; TRBD1 is a possible D gene (5 bases). The CDR3 spans 15 residues. V was shortened by 4 bases and J by 4 bases, with 16 bases between the two germline ends. The germline V gene encodes CDR1 MGHDK and CDR2 SYGVNS. The CDR3: CASSARTLTGYGYTF. The CDR3 bases are TGTGCCAGCAGTGCCAGGACACTAACCGGCTATGGCTACACCTTC.

The chain recombines TRBV4-2 with TRBJ2-3, with D perhaps TRBD1 (5 bases). This CDR3 is built from 13 residues. V dropped 1 base and J dropped 15 bases, with 17 bases sitting between them. CDR1 is LGHNA, CDR2 YNFKEQ, per germline. The CDR3 protein is CASSQGTPRRIYF. The CDR3 DNA sequence: TGTGCCAGCAGCCAAGGGACACCCCGAAGGATCTATTTT.

The chain carries TRBV5-5 and TRBJ1-3; a weak D match, TRBD1 (5 bases). This CDR3 contains 16 residues. The germline gives CDR1 SGHKS, CDR2 YYEKEE (reference sequence). Trimming took 2 bases from V and 0 from J, leaving 12 bases between them. CDR3 sequence: CASSLDRHHSGNTIYF. CDR3 sequence (DNA): TGTGCCAGCAGCTTAGACAGACACCACTCTGGAAACACCATATATTTT.

The chain recombines TRBV10-2 with TRBJ2-5; 10 bases match TRBD2. With V trimmed by 6 bases and J by 6 bases, 7 bases remained unmatched. Per the germline V gene, CDR1 is WSHSY and CDR2 is SAAADI. The CDR3 is 14 residues long. The CDR3 nucleotides are TGCGCCAGCAGGCTAGCGGGAGTAACGCAGACCCAGTACTTC. It yields the protein CASRLAGVTQTQYF.

The chain recombines TRBV5-1 with TRBJ2-1, with D perhaps matching TRBD2 (6 bases). The germline V gene has CDR1 SGHRS and CDR2 YFSETQ. This CDR3 has 19 amino acids. Trimming removed 0 bases at V and 0 bases at J, with 19 bases between. The CDR3 sequence: CASSLGGGAPPSSYNEQFF. Written as DNA, the CDR3 is TGCGCCAGCAGCTTGGGGGGCGGGGCTCCTCCGAGCTCCTACAATGAGCAGTTCTTC.

The chain joins TRBV29-1 to TRBJ1-1; D is possibly TRBD1 (5 bases). Trimming took off 4 bases at V and 6 bases at J, with 6 bases between the two ends. From germline, CDR1 is SQVTM and CDR2 ANQGSEA. The CDR3 consists of 10 residues. The CDR3 coding sequence is TGCAGCGTTGCGGGGGCTGAAGCTTTCTTT. As protein: CSVAGAEAFF.

The chain has TRBV7-2 and TRBJ1-5; possibly TRBD1 for D (6 bases). V lost 4 bases and J lost 5, with 9 bases in between. The CDR3 is 13 amino acids. Germline loops: CDR1 SGHTA, CDR2 FQGNSA. The CDR3 sequence: CASSSQGYQPQHF. The CDR3 DNA follows: TGTGCCAGCAGCTCCCAGGGGTATCAGCCCCAGCATTTT.

This clone was seen a single time. The rearrangement links TRBV6-1 to TRBJ2-7; 10 bases agree with TRBD2. With V trimmed by 2 bases and J by 2 bases, 3 bases remained unmatched. The CDR3 totals 15 residues. Germline-derived CDR1 and CDR2 are MNHNS and SASEGT. Here the CDR3 reads CASSEILAGTYEQYF. The CDR3 bases are TGTGCCAGCAGTGAAATACTAGCGGGGACCTACGAGCAGTACTTC.

This rearrangement joins TRBV7-2 to TRBJ2-7, with 10 bases matching TRBD2. V dropped 0 bases and J dropped 5; count of bases not matched to a gene: 4. CDR3 length equals 15 residues. Germline V CDR1 and CDR2: SGHTA, FQGNSA. The CDR3 DNA is TGTGCCAGCAGCTTAGCTAGCGGGAGGTTCAACGAGCAGTACTTC. This translates into CASSLASGRFNEQYF.

In regard to this clone: Just one base apart from a much larger clone, this may be a read error. The J gene is TRBJ2-6, the V gene TRBV10-1; the D is unclear. In germline, CDR1 is WNHNN, CDR2 SYGVQD (reference sequence). Trimming stripped 3 bases from V and 0 bases from J, with 3 bases between. The CDR3 covers 14 residues. This chain's CDR3 is CASSDSSGANVLTF. The CDR3 nucleotides are TGCGCCAGCAGTGACAGCTCTGGGGCCAACGTCCTGACTTTC.

This rearrangement joins TRBV2 to TRBJ2-4; D is perhaps TRBD2 (5 bases). The CDR3 extends over 12 amino acids. Between the trimmed V and J ends, which lost 3 bases and 10 bases, there was a span of 10 bases. Germline V CDR1 and CDR2: SNHLY, FYNNEI. The CDR3 coding sequence is TGTGCCAGCAGTGACCCTCGCGGGATTCAGTACTTC. Residues: CASSDPRGIQYF.

The chain uses TRBV2 and TRBJ2-7; either TRBD1 or TRBD2 may fit D (6 bases each). Germline V gives CDR1 SNHLY, CDR2 FYNNEI. There are 12 residues in the CDR3. V lost 11 bases to trimming and J lost 6 bases, with 17 bases between them. The DNA of the CDR3 is TGTGCCGAGGGGGGAGATCAGGGCGAGCAGTACTTC. This translates into CAEGGDQGEQYF.

The genes are TRBV30 and TRBJ1-1; maybe TRBD1 (5 bases). With 7 bases removed from V and 8 bases from J, the gap between germline ends came to 11 bases. From germline, CDR1 is GTSNPN and CDR2 SVGIG (reference sequence). The CDR3 spans 10 residues. Here the CDR3 DNA reads TGTGCCTTCGGGGGTGGCGAAGCTTTCTTT. Translating gives CAFGGGEAFF.

The chain uses TRBV6-1 and TRBJ2-2, with 7 bases fitting TRBD1. This CDR3 is built from 18 residues. Trimming at V came to 1 base and at J to 0 bases, leaving 8 bases not matched to a gene. CDR1 and CDR2 from the germline V gene are MNHNS and SASEGT. The DNA of the CDR3 is TGTGCCAGCAGTGAAGTGCACTGGGACAGTTCGAACACCGGGGAGCTGTTTTTT. Translated: CASSEVHWDSSNTGELFF.

J is TRBJ1-3 and V is TRBV27; tentatively, D is TRBD1 (5 bases). Germline CDR1 MNHEY, CDR2 SMNVEV (reference sequence). The CDR3 covers 14 residues. Trimming stripped 2 bases from V and 3 bases from J, with 8 bases between. CDR3 loop: CASSLRGGGNTIYF. The DNA of the CDR3 is TGTGCCAGCAGTTTAAGGGGCGGTGGAAACACCATATATTTT.